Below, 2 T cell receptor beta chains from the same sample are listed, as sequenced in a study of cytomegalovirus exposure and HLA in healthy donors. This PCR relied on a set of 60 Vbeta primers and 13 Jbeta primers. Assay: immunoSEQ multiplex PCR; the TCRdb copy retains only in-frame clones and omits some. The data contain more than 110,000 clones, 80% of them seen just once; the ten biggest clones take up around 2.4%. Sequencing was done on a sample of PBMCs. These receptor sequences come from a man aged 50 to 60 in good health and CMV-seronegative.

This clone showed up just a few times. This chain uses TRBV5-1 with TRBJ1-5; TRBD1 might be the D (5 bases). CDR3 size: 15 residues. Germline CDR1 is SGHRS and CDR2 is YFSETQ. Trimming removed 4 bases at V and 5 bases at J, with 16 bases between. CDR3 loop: CASSRTGGEDQPQHF. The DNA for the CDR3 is TGCGCCAGCAGCCGTACGGGGGGGGAGGATCAGCCCCAGCATTTT.

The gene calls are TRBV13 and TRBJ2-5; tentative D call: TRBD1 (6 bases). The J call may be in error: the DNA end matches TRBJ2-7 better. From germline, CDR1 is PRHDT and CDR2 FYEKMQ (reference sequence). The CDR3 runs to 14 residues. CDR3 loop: CASSLDRTSYEQYF. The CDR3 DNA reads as TGTGCCAGCAGCCTTGACAGGACCTCCTACGAGCAGTACTTC.